This is a list of T cell receptor beta chains from one sample in a study of T cell responses to AZD1222 COVID-19 vaccine. Assay: immunoSEQ multiplex PCR; the TCRdb copy retains only in-frame clones and omits some. The top ten hold 35% to 50% of the sample, which has more than 85,000 clones, about 91% seen once. The sequencing here drew on peripheral blood, taken 28 days after the second AZD1222 dose. All receptors come from an adult who received the AZD1222 COVID-19 vaccine. Both conserved end residues are part of each CDR3. D genes are given only for firm matches. Clone size, where shown, is once, few, many, or a class for clones that have expanded.

>.|TRBV30|TRBJ2-7|.
TGTGCCTGGAGTGAGGGCACCGGGGGCGAGCAGTACTTC
CAWSEGTGGEQYF
>.|TRBV6-5|TRBJ1-5|.
TGTGCCAGCGCCCCCAGGGTAAATCAGCCCCAGCATTTT
CASAPRVNQPQHF
>.|TRBV5-4|TRBJ1-4|.
TGTGCCAGCAGCTTAGGGGGAACTAATGAAAAACTGTTTTTT
CASSLGGTNEKLFF
>TRBD2|TRBV6-2/TRBV6-3|TRBJ2-1|.
TGTGCCAGCAGTTGGACTAGTCCTGAGCAGTTCTTC
CASSWTSPEQFF
>.|TRBV28|TRBJ2-1|.
TGTGCCACGGGGGGCTTCAACAATGAGCAGTTCTTC
CATGGFNNEQFF
>TRBD1|TRBV3-1/TRBV3-2|TRBJ1-6|.
TGTGCCAGCAGCCATAAGGGACAGGGGAATTCACCCCTCCACTTT
CASSHKGQGNSPLHF
>.|TRBV29-1|TRBJ2-1|few
TGCAGCGTGGGGAACAATGAGCAGTTCTTC
CSVGNNEQFF
>.|TRBV15|TRBJ2-5|.
TGTGCCACCAGCAGAGATCAGGTTTCGGGCCCGGAGACCCAGTACTTC
CATSRDQVSGPETQYF
>.|TRBV28|TRBJ1-5|.
TGTGCCAGCAGTTCCCCCAACAATCAGCCCCAGCATTTT
CASSSPNNQPQHF
>TRBD2|TRBV9|TRBJ2-3|once
TGTGCCAGCAGCGACGGGACTATAAATACGCAGTATTTT
CASSDGTINTQYF
>.|TRBV6-5|TRBJ2-3|.
TGTGCCAGCAGTTACCGAGGTCTGTACGATACGCAGTATTTT
CASSYRGLYDTQYF
>TRBD2|TRBV5-1|TRBJ2-1|.
TGCGCCAGCACCTACCAGCGGGAGAGCCTCAATGAGCAGTTCTTC
CASTYQRESLNEQFF
>.|TRBV30|TRBJ1-3|.
TGTGCCTGGAGTCCCCCCAGCTCTGGAAACACCATATATTTT
CAWSPPSSGNTIYF
>.|TRBV6-1|TRBJ2-3|.
TGTGCCAGCAGTGAATTATTGATTGGGGGCCATACGCAGTATTTT
CASSELLIGGHTQYF
>.|TRBV7-2|TRBJ2-7|.
TGTGCCAGCAGCTTAACTTCAACCAGCTCCTACGAGCAGTACTTC
CASSLTSTSSYEQYF
>.|TRBV25-1|TRBJ1-4|.
TGTGCCAGCAGCATGCCTGCAACTAATGAAAAACTGTTTTTT
CASSMPATNEKLFF
>.|TRBV6-1|TRBJ2-6|.
TGTGCCAGCAGTGAAGCGCAGGGTGGGGCCAACGTCCTGACTTTC
CASSEAQGGANVLTF
>.|TRBV2|TRBJ2-5|.
TGTGCCAGCAGTCAGTCAATAGAGACCCAGTACTTC
CASSQSIETQYF
>TRBD2|TRBV9|TRBJ2-2|.
TGTGCCAGCAGTCCGGGAGGGGCCGGGGAGCTGTTTTTT
CASSPGGAGELFF
>TRBD1|TRBV4-1|TRBJ1-4|once
TGCGCCAGCAGAGGAAGGCGGGACAGGGGGCCGGCAACTAATGAAAAACTGTTTTTT
CASRGRRDRGPATNEKLFF
>TRBD1|TRBV27|TRBJ1-1|.
TGTGCCAGCAGTTTATCGGGGACAGTTCACACTGAAGCTTTCTTT
CASSLSGTVHTEAFF
>TRBD2|TRBV5-1|TRBJ2-5|.
TGCGCCAGCAGCTTGGGGGGATCGACTAGCGGACAAGAGACCCAGTACTTC
CASSLGGSTSGQETQYF
>TRBD2|TRBV27|TRBJ2-5|.
TGTGCCAGCAGTTCAAAAGCGGGAGGGGTCCAGACCCAGTACTTC
CASSSKAGGVQTQYF
>.|TRBV27|TRBJ1-1|once
TGTGCCAGCAGTTTATGGTTTAGAGGCACTGAAGCTTTCTTT
CASSLWFRGTEAFF
>.|TRBV7-2|TRBJ1-1|.
TGTGCCAGCAGCGCACAGATAAATAGTGAAGCTTTCTTT
CASSAQINSEAFF
>.|TRBV7-3|TRBJ2-7|.
TGTGCCAGCAGCTCAGACCCAACCGTGTCCTACGAGCAGTACTTC
CASSSDPTVSYEQYF
>.|TRBV28|TRBJ2-7|.
TGTGCCAGCAGTCCCCCTACTATTGGGGATGCTTCCTACGAGCAGTACTTC
CASSPPTIGDASYEQYF
>TRBD1|TRBV28|TRBJ2-7|.
TGTGCCAGCAGTTTACTTCCGAGACAGGGGGCGCGCGAGCAGTACTTC
CASSLLPRQGAREQYF
>.|TRBV6-6|TRBJ2-7|.
TGTGCCAGCACACAAGGGGTTTACGAGCAGTACTTC
CASTQGVYEQYF
>.|TRBV27|TRBJ1-1|.
TGTGCCAGCAGTCGACAGGAGGGCACTGAAGCTTTCTTT
CASSRQEGTEAFF
>TRBD1|TRBV5-6|TRBJ1-1|.
TGTGCCAGCAGCCTCCTGACCAAACGGGACAGGGCAATGAACACTGAAGCTTTCTTT
CASSLLTKRDRAMNTEAFF
>.|TRBV28|TRBJ1-4|.
TGTGCCAGCAGTTCCGGGACAAGGGAAGAAAAACTGTTTTTT
CASSSGTREEKLFF
>.|TRBV7-2|TRBJ2-1|.
TGTGCCAGCAGCTTAGCGGCGGCTTACAATGAGCAGTTCTTC
CASSLAAAYNEQFF